What follows describes a single T cell receptor (beta chain). What it binds is unknown. This record belongs to a study of T cell responses to AZD1222 COVID-19 vaccine. Study results and caveats: White British donors predominated, females outnumbered males, and clonal diversity was possibly underestimated. Scientists sampled the repertoires only once the peak T cell response had passed. Spike-specific TCR breadth and depth went up after people got two AZD1222 doses. Dominant at 160-218 and 743-854, vaccine-associated CD4 TCRs also spanned spike.

Here immunoSEQ multiplex PCR was the method, and the copy in TCRdb shows in-frame clones only, minus some. Seen here are about 110,000 clones, 86% observed once, and the top ten hold 6% to 8%. The germline CDR1 and CDR2 sequences are SGHRS and YFSETQ. Unmatched junction bases numbered 5, after V lost 0 bases and J lost 0 bases. This CDR3 has 17 residues. The sample was peripheral blood, taken on day 0 of AZD1222 vaccination. This clonotype was obtained from an adult in good health. The chain couples TRBV5-1 to TRBJ2-3; 9 positions match TRBD2. CDR3 sequence (DNA): TGCGCCAGCAGCTTGGGACTAGCGGTAACTAGCACAGATACGCAGTATTTT. Translated: CASSLGLAVTSTDTQYF.